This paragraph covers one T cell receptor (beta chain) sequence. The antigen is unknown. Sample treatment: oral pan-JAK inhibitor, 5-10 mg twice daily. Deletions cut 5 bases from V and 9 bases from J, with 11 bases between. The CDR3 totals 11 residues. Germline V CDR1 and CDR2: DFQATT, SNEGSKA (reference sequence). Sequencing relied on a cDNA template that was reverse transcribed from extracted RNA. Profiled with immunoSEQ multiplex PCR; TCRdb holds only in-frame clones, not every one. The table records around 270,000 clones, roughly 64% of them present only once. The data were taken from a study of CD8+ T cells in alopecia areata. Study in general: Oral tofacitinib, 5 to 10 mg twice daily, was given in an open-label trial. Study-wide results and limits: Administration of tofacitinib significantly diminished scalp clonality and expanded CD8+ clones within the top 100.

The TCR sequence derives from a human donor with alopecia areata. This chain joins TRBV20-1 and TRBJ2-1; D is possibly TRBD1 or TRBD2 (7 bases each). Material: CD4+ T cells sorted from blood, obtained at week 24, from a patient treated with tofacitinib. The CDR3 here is CSAPGGGEQFF. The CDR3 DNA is TGCAGTGCTCCAGGGGGGGGTGAGCAGTTCTTC.